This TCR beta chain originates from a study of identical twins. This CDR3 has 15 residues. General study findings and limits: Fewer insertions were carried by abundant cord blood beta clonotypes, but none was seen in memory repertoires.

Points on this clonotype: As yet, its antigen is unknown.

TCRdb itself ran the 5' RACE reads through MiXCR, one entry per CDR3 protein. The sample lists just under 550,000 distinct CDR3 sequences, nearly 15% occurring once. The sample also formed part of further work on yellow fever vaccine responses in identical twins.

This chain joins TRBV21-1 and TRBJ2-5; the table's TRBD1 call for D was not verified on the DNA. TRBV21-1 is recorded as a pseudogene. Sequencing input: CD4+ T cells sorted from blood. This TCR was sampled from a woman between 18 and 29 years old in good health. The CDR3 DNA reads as TGTGCCAGCAGCAAAGACGGAGGGGCGGGAGAGACCCAGTACTTC. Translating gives CASSKDGGAGETQYF.